The 10 T cell receptor delta chains in this list originate from one sample, sequenced in a study of gamma-delta T cells after stem cell transplantation. TCRdb re-processed the RT-PCR reads via CATT. The sample gives 15,000 to 17,000 delta-chain clones, less than 10% of which show up once; around 64% is in the top ten. The source material was gamma-delta T cells. The source is a human donor. It is not recorded whose cells these are; they may come from a transplant donor.

This clone showed up just a few times. The junction shows a germline mismatch at one end, possibly a read error. Written as DNA, the CDR3 is TGTGCCTTTTCACTCCTTCCTCTGTACACCTTT. Protein sequence: CAFSLLPLYTF. V and J are TRDV3 and TRDJ1; 7 bases agree with TRDD2. The CDR3 sequence is 11 residues long. Germline V CDR1 and CDR2: TVYSNPD, GDNSRS (reference sequence).

At least ten counts were recorded for this clone. This rearrangement joins TRDV1 to TRDJ1, with 9 bases fitting TRDD3. Germline CDR1 and CDR2: TSWWSYY and QGS. The V gene end was trimmed by 1 base and the J gene end by 0 bases; junction bases not matched to a gene: 15. There are 20 residues in the CDR3. CDR3 residues: CALGEPSLTAGGSYTDKLIF. In DNA, the CDR3 is TGTGCTCTTGGGGAACCATCCTTGACCGCTGGGGGATCGTACACCGATAAACTCATCTTT.

This clone was counted ten times or more. The CDR3 here is CACDTSPTGDPRADKLIF. CDR3 DNA: TGTGCCTGTGATACCAGTCCTACAGGGGACCCCAGGGCCGATAAACTCATCTTT. V usage is TRDV2 and J usage is TRDJ1, with a tentative D call TRDD2 (6 bases). Germline values: CDR1 GEAIGNYY, CDR2 EKD. V was pared by 4 bases and J by 3 bases, with 26 bases between. The CDR3 is made up of 18 amino acids.

This clone has just a few counts. This likely came from a read error, as a far larger clone is one base away. The sample holds other DNA sequences that translate to the same CDR3. CDR3 DNA sequence: TGTGCCTGTGACACAGCTGGGGGAGTCGACACCCGACAGATGTTTTTC. It codes for CACDTAGGVDTRQMFF. This rearrangement joins TRDV2 to TRDJ3; 8 nucleotides agree with TRDD3. V trimming: 1 base; J trimming: 7 bases; junction bases outside the gene matches: 5. Germline lookup yields CDR1 GEAIGNYY and CDR2 EKD. CDR3 length: 16 amino acids.

As for this clone: Being one base from a much bigger clone, this may be a read error. The same CDR3 also results from other DNA sequences found in this sample. V and J are TRDV2 and TRDJ1; 12 nucleotides align to TRDD3. The CDR3 runs 21 residues. The V gene's germline CDR1 is GEAIGNYY and CDR2 EKD. For the CDR3, the DNA is TGTGCCTGTGACACCGTCACTGGGGGATACAACTTGACTTCCTACACCGCTAAACTCATCTTT. It yields the protein CACDTVTGGYNLTSYTAKLIF.

This clone was seen only a few times. TCRdb's listed protein matches a much larger clone and diverges from this DNA's translation at residue 15, likely through a read error; the protein shown comes from the DNA. This chain connects TRDV1 to TRDJ1; 8 bases match TRDD3. The CDR3 length is 22 residues. Germline CDR1 is TSWWSYY and CDR2 is QGS. The V gene end was trimmed by 4 bases and the J gene end by 3 bases; junction bases not matched to a gene: 28. CDR3 coding DNA: TGTGCTCTTGGGGCCATCCCCCTCGGAAGATTGGGGGATCCCGTCGGTGCCGATAAACTCATCTTT. Amino acids: CALGAIPLGRLGDPVGADKLIF.

Note on this clone: The mismatch at residue 11 between this DNA's translation and the TCRdb protein of a much larger clone likely reflects a read error; the protein shown is translated from the DNA. This CDR3 is CACDPLMGDTHPDKLIF. CDR3 sequence (DNA): TGTGCCTGTGACCCTCTGATGGGGGATACGCACCCCGATAAACTCATCTTT. The rearrangement links TRDV2 to TRDJ1, with TRDD3 matching 11 bases. V lost 3 bases and J lost 3; bases outside the gene matches: 11. This CDR3 spans 17 amino acids. Germline lookup yields CDR1 GEAIGNYY and CDR2 EKD.

This clone has only a few counts. TCRdb's entry gives the protein of a much larger clone, which mismatches this DNA's translation at residue 5, likely from a read error; the protein reported here is translated from the DNA. The gene calls are TRDV2 and TRDJ1; a weak D match, TRDD3 (5 bases). Trimming pared 2 bases from V and 7 bases from J, leaving 19 bases between. The CDR3 is 15 residues long. Germline-derived CDR1 and CDR2 are GEAIGNYY and EKD. In DNA form, the CDR3 reads TGTGCCTGTGACATCGTGGAGGGATTACTCGGTAAACTCATCTTT. Its translation: CACDIVEGLLGKLIF.

With respect to this clone: TCRdb shows a much larger clone's protein in place of this DNA's translation, and the two differ at residue 4, likely through a read error; the protein shown is translated from the DNA. The chain joins TRDV2 to TRDJ3; D might be TRDD3 (6 bases). CDR1 and CDR2 from the germline V gene are GEAIGNYY and EKD. This CDR3 is built from 17 residues. The CDR3 bases are TGTGCCTGTAACACTACTGGGATTTCCTGGGACACCCGACAGATGTTTTTC. This gives the protein CACNTTGISWDTRQMFF.

This clone was counted a few times. A much larger clone is a single base away; this may be a read error. The chain is built from TRDV2 and TRDJ1; D is possibly TRDD3 (6 bases). V dropped 3 bases and J dropped 0 bases, with 22 bases sitting between them. Per the germline V gene, CDR1 is GEAIGNYY and CDR2 is EKD. This CDR3 region has 18 residues. CDR3 protein: CACDSRGVGGSYTDKLIF. The CDR3 DNA reads TGTGCCTGTGACTCCAGAGGTGTTGGGGGTTCGTACACCGATAAACTCATCTTT.